This passage covers 19 T cell receptor beta chains from one sample sequenced in a study of low-dose radiotherapy and immunotherapy resistance in tumors. cDNA synthesis used a TRAV/TRBV-specific primer set for both chains. TCR amplification involved around 22 PCR cycles with a constant-region primer and V-primer adapter. One entry per CDR3 protein results from TCRdb running MiXCR on the reads. The table records roughly 14,000 distinct CDR3 sequences, approximately 57% of them present only once. The receptors derive from a human donor with advanced metastatic prostate, ovarian, gallbladder or colorectal cancer (not recorded which). This table probably holds off-target reads from a library built for another chain.

This chain links TRBV2 with TRBJ2-7; D unresolved. This CDR3 has 16 amino acids. Trimming took 2 bases from V and 5 from J, leaving 19 bases between them. CDR1 is SNHLY, CDR2 FYNNEI, per germline. The CDR3 coding sequence is TGTGCCAGCAGTGAACTGGCCGGACCGTTAACCAACGAGCAGTACTTC. The encoded protein is CASSELAGPLTNEQYF.

J is TRBJ1-4 and V is TRBV29-1, with no clear D. CDR1 is SQVTM, CDR2 ANQGSEA, per germline. Trimming stripped 6 bases from V and 7 bases from J, with 12 bases between. The CDR3 consists of 12 residues. CDR3 in amino acids: CSVINTLEKLFF. The CDR3 region has the DNA TGCAGCGTGATAAATACGCTTGAAAAACTGTTTTTT.

The chain couples TRBV29-1 to TRBJ2-5; D possibly corresponds to TRBD2 (6 bases). CDR1 is SQVTM and CDR2 is ANQGSEA in the germline V gene. The ends were cut back, 6 bases at V and 5 bases at J, with 19 bases in the middle. This CDR3 is 14 amino acids long. CDR3 protein: CSVTKTGGRETQYF. DNA for the CDR3: TGCAGCGTCACGAAAACCGGAGGGCGTGAGACCCAGTACTTC.

This clonotype has more than one count but fewer than ten. V usage is TRBV7-2 and J usage is TRBJ2-1, with TRBD2 matching over 11 bases. Germline lookup yields CDR1 SGHTA and CDR2 FQGNSA. J was trimmed by 3 bases and V by 0 bases; bases with no gene match: 10. CDR3 length equals 19 residues. The chain's CDR3 is CASSLALLAGGLSYNEQFF. CDR3 sequence (DNA): TGTGCCAGCAGCTTAGCGCTCCTAGCGGGAGGATTGAGCTACAATGAGCAGTTCTTC.

The chain couples TRBV20-1 to TRBJ2-7, with D hard to call. The CDR3 is made up of 13 amino acids. Trimming took 0 bases from V and 3 from J, leaving 9 bases between them. Germline V gene sequence: CDR1 DFQATT, CDR2 SNEGSKA (reference sequence). The chain's CDR3 is CSARDPGVYEQYF. The CDR3 DNA sequence: TGCAGTGCTAGAGATCCGGGTGTCTACGAGCAGTACTTC.

The chain employs TRBV13 and TRBJ2-6, with TRBD2 matching over 9 bases. The V gene end was trimmed by 5 bases and the J gene end by 0 bases; junction bases not matched to a gene: 5. Germline values: CDR1 PRHDT, CDR2 FYEKMQ (reference sequence). This CDR3 region has 17 residues. The CDR3 DNA follows: TGTGCCAGCAGCCAGCAGCGGGGGGACTCTGGGGCCAACGTCCTGACTTTC. Its translation is CASSQQRGDSGANVLTF.

This clonotype showed up just a few times. The J gene is TRBJ2-2, the V gene TRBV5-1, with 9 bases matching TRBD2. This CDR3 has 17 residues. The ends lost 4 bases at V and 6 bases at J; junction bases unmatched: 13. Germline values: CDR1 SGHRS, CDR2 YFSETQ. CDR3 residues: CASSPRFSGSGSGELFF. The CDR3 DNA sequence: TGCGCCAGCAGCCCCCGTTTTAGCGGGAGTGGCTCCGGGGAGCTGTTTTTT.

This sequence joins TRBV11-2 and TRBJ2-5; D call uncertain. Germline lookup yields CDR1 SGHAT and CDR2 FQNNGV. Trimming pared 0 bases from V and 2 bases from J, leaving 7 bases between. This CDR3 has 14 residues. The CDR3 reads CASSLEWGQETQYF. The CDR3 nucleotides read TGTGCCAGCAGCTTAGAATGGGGACAAGAGACCCAGTACTTC.

The V call is TRBV28, the J call TRBJ2-7; weak D call: TRBD2 (5 bases). The CDR3 consists of 14 residues. With 3 bases removed from V and 3 bases from J, the gap between germline ends came to 12 bases. From germline, CDR1 is MDHEN and CDR2 SYDVKM. CDR3 DNA sequence: TGTGCCAGCAGTTTTCGGGGTTGGGACTACGAGCAGTACTTC. It yields the protein CASSFRGWDYEQYF.

The chain is built from TRBV7-2 and TRBJ1-4, with 10 bases aligning to TRBD1. Germline loops: CDR1 SGHTA, CDR2 FQGNSA. J lost 4 bases, V lost 1 base, and 6 bases had no gene match. The CDR3 length is 17 residues. CDR3 sequence reads: CASSLGRTGGSNEKLFF. The CDR3 bases are TGTGCCAGCAGCTTAGGAAGGACAGGGGGAAGTAATGAAAAACTGTTTTTT.

There are a few counts of this clonotype. The chain employs TRBV6-5 and TRBJ1-3; no reliable D call. Germline V CDR1 and CDR2: MNHEY, SVGAGI. V was clipped by 5 bases and J by 6 bases, with 11 bases between them. The CDR3 extends over 13 amino acids. As DNA, the CDR3 is TGTGCCAGCAGTGAAGACCGGGTAAACACCATATATTTT. Amino acids: CASSEDRVNTIYF.

The chain combines TRBV24-1 with TRBJ1-1, with TRBD1 identical over 8 bases. The CDR3 loop spans 13 amino acids. The germline V gene encodes CDR1 KGHDR and CDR2 SFDVKD. With V trimmed by 9 bases and J by 6 bases, 8 bases remained unmatched. CDR3 DNA sequence: TGTGCCACCGCAGGACAGGGAGAGGCTGAAGCTTTCTTT. Encoded protein: CATAGQGEAEAFF.

The chain has TRBV28 and TRBJ2-7; the match to TRBD1 covers 8 bases. The CDR3 spans 15 residues. Germline assignment: CDR1 MDHEN and CDR2 SYDVKM. The J segment lost 2 bases and the V segment lost 10 bases, leaving 13 bases of the junction unmatched. CDR3 loop: CATLDYRGYTYEQYF. The CDR3, as DNA: TGTGCCACTCTCGACTACAGGGGGTACACCTACGAGCAGTACTTC.

This clonotype occurred a few times. The V call is TRBV10-3, the J call TRBJ2-5, with D perhaps matching TRBD1 or TRBD2 (5 bases each). CDR1 is ENHRY, CDR2 SYGVKD, per germline. Trimming pared 0 bases from V and 4 bases from J, leaving 9 bases between. CDR3 size: 14 residues. In DNA form, the CDR3 reads TGTGCCATCAGTGAGTCGTTAGGGACAGAGACCCAGTACTTC. Protein: CAISESLGTETQYF.

The genes are TRBV20-1 and TRBJ2-3; 8 nucleotides agree with TRBD2. CDR3 size: 14 residues. J lost 6 bases, V lost 2 bases, and 7 bases had no gene match. CDR1 is DFQATT and CDR2 is SNEGSKA in the germline V gene (reference sequence). The DNA for the CDR3 is TGCAGTGCTAGAATCCCGGGAGGGTACGATACGCAGTATTTT. This encodes CSARIPGGYDTQYF.

The rearrangement joins TRBV19 to TRBJ2-7; TRBD1 matches at 10 bases. The ends lost 11 bases at V and 7 bases at J; junction bases unmatched: 8. The CDR3 is 12 amino acids. The germline gives CDR1 LNHDA, CDR2 SQIVND (reference sequence). CDR3: CASRQGAREQYF. The CDR3 DNA is TGTGCCTCCAGACAGGGGGCGCGTGAGCAGTACTTC.

The chain joins TRBV4-1 to TRBJ1-1; TRBD1 matches at 7 bases. The CDR3 runs 13 residues. Germline assignment: CDR1 MGHRA and CDR2 YSYEKL. Germline trimming cut 4 bases from V and 5 bases from J; bases unmatched to any gene: 4. Here the CDR3 reads CASSPDRETEAFF. CDR3 nucleotide sequence: TGCGCCAGCAGCCCAGACAGGGAGACTGAAGCTTTCTTT.

This clonotype appeared a few times. The V gene is TRBV12-3 or TRBV12-4, the J gene TRBJ2-7, with D maybe TRBD1 (5 bases). This CDR3 is built from 15 residues. Trimming stripped 0 bases from V and 6 bases from J, with 15 bases between. The CDR3 DNA follows: TGTGCCAGCAGTTTAGCGAACACAGGATTCGTCGAGCAGTACTTC. Translating it yields CASSLANTGFVEQYF.

The rearrangement links TRBV6-5 to TRBJ2-7; the D is unclear. Trimming took off 6 bases at V and 3 bases at J, with 9 bases between the two ends. CDR1 MNHEY and CDR2 SVGAGI come from the germline V gene. The CDR3 runs to 12 residues. The CDR3 sequence is CASSPDLYEQYF. The DNA of the CDR3 is TGTGCCAGCAGCCCCGACCTCTACGAGCAGTACTTC.